The sequence of this TCR beta chain was determined in a study of T cell changes during pregnancy in multiple sclerosis. Turning to this clone: Other DNA sequences in this sample translate to the same CDR3.

TCRdb's table, derived via immunoSEQ multiplex PCR, lists solely in-frame clones and lacks some. The sample holds about 92,000 clones; about 93% are singletons and the top ten take about 4.5%. The source was peripheral blood, collected in the first trimester of pregnancy. The sequence derives from a female donor with multiple sclerosis, enrolled in a pregnancy study.

The CDR3 is CASSRVYGYTF. The CDR3, as DNA: TGTGCCAGTAGCAGGGTCTATGGCTACACCTTC. The V and J genes are TRBV19 and TRBJ1-2, with D perhaps matching TRBD1 (5 bases). This CDR3 region has 11 residues. In germline, CDR1 is LNHDA, CDR2 SQIVND (reference sequence). V was cut by 6 bases and J by 4 bases, with 6 bases left in between.